This T cell receptor (beta chain) was sequenced during a study of Graves' ophthalmopathy and Graves' hyperthyroidism (dated 2018 in TCRdb). About the full investigation: Peripheral blood was collected before any treatment was given, at the time of initial diagnosis. TCR beta repertoire signatures were used to distinguish Graves' ophthalmopathy from Graves' hyperthyroidism and to predict progression to ophthalmopathy. In total, around 130 blood samples were TCR-sequenced: 40 to 45 ophthalmopathy, 80 or so hyperthyroidism and approximately 17 hyperthyroidism-to-ophthalmopathy patients. To explore V-J signatures distinguishing ophthalmopathy from hyperthyroidism, a discovery set of under 110 patients (roughly 44 ophthalmopathy, 55 to 60 stable hyperthyroidism) was enrolled. For independent validation, a separate cohort was made up of 18 hyperthyroidism patients plus 17 patients who later progressed from hyperthyroidism to ophthalmopathy. In five to seven hyperthyroidism patients, T-cell repertoires of thyroid tissue and blood were compared. After sampling, hyperthyroidism patients received methimazole starting at 30 mg daily, and ophthalmopathy patients received high-dose intravenous methylprednisolone.

The research as a whole found: In cross-validation, the 13-signature model distinguished ophthalmopathy from stable hyperthyroidism with 87.88% sensitivity and about 81% specificity, while in the test set the corresponding values were approximately 80% and 75%. Among expanded thyroid clonotypes with frequency above 0.001, most also showed up in blood, which suggests that blood repertoires may reflect the thyroid immune response. In validation, the model predicted ophthalmopathy progression with 55% to 71% sensitivity and roughly 72% specificity; more than ten predicted patients were CT-confirmed with GO in a median of roughly 6.8 months. Sample size was not statistically predetermined, and group allocation was not concealed from the investigators.

The ophthalmopathy patients had moderately to severely active disease, with a Clinical Activity Score of 3 or higher, a NOSPECS grade of 4 or higher, and a disease duration of less than 3 months. Patients were excluded if they had other autoimmune diseases, uncontrolled infections, pregnancy or lactation. Diagnosis relied on clinical symptoms, serum thyroxine, TRAb, thyroid ultrasound and orbital computed tomography. PBMCs were isolated from 8 to 10 ml of fresh peripheral blood by Ficoll-Paque density gradient centrifugation. Total RNA was extracted with Trizol reagent and quality-checked on an Agilent 2100 Bioanalyzer. For repertoire sequencing, TCR beta CDR3 regions were amplified from RNA transcripts. HTBI primers and the Qiagen OneStep RT-PCR kit were used in a first-round RT-PCR, which was followed by a second-round multiplex PCR, size selection and purification. Libraries were sequenced on an Illumina HiSeq2000 using paired-end 100 bp reads. The original pipeline was this. SOAPnuke was used to process the reads, throwing out any read that had adapters, had uncalled bases, had a mean Phred below 15, or lacked an exact constant-primer or identifier match. COPE v1.2.5 was used to merge the high-quality paired reads. Each unique nucleotide sequence was treated as a clonotype, and MiTCR v1.1 was used to align the clonotypes to the IMGT TRB V, D and J references. The analysis was limited to V-J combinations with a frequency above 0.0001, which together covered approximately 99% of repertoires. For each V-J combination, a TCR clonal expansion and chaos score was defined as F50 clonal expansion divided by the chaos observed in the TCRdist matrix. Features were reduced by Welch's t-statistics and random forest to around 13 V-J combinations, which fed a naive Bayes classifier. The similarity between thyroid and blood repertoires was quantified using the Morisita-Horn index. The public reads were quality trimmed at Q25 with fastp and then assembled into clones with MiXCR by TCRdb, keeping productive beta chains. Every CDR3 protein is listed once, alongside the most common genes and DNA of its rows. None of the V and J calls come from the authors' own analysis; TCRdb made them. The sample table holds roughly 51,000 distinct CDR3 sequences, of which over 40% were seen once. Roughly 20% of the sample lies in the top ten.

The germline V gene yields MNHEY for CDR1 and SVGAGI for CDR2. The CDR3 holds 14 amino acids from the cysteine to the phenylalanine. The DNA shown is the 42-base CDR3, in frame from base 1. The germline ends are 13 bases apart after V is trimmed by 10 bases and J by 1 base. This clonotype was detected many times. Its antigen is unknown. No much larger clonotype is one base removed from it; base qualities were not supplied. The sequencing input was peripheral blood. The TCR sequence derives from an adult man with Graves' ophthalmopathy. The chain is encoded by TRBV6-5 joined to TRBJ2-2; the D segment cannot be called with confidence. The CDR3 region reads CATDARQNTGELFF. The bases are TGTGCCACCGACGCTAGACAGAACACCGGGGAGCTGTTTTTT.